This T cell receptor (beta chain) was identified during a study of T cells after posttransplantation cyclophosphamide. Cyclophosphamide on days +3 and +4 followed busulfan-fludarabine conditioning and a marrow graft. Study-wide results and limits: TRB overlap between skin or GI tissue T cells and blood was limited. Donor-recipient repertoire similarity was low at 1-2 months, rising over year one. Recipient CMV seropositivity and CMV reactivation strongly tracked TRB clonality.

Profiled with immunoSEQ multiplex PCR; TCRdb holds only in-frame clones, not every one. Singletons are absent from the sample, which has thousands of clones. This clone qualifies as medium-sized. Its target is unknown. The germline V and J ends were trimmed by 4 bases and 8 bases, with 15 bases remaining between them. The CDR3 runs to 13 residues. CDR1 SGHNT and CDR2 YYREEE come from the germline V gene (reference sequence). J is TRBJ1-2 and V is TRBV5-4, with D perhaps TRBD1 (5 bases). The source of this sequence is a female patient aged 45-60 years who received an allogeneic stem cell transplant from a related donor, was CMV-positive, and had no GVHD. Among the T cells, some may be from the graft donor. The specimen was PBMCs, collected 32 days after allogeneic stem cell transplant with posttransplant cyclophosphamide. DNA of the CDR3: TGTGCCAGCAGCGCTCCGGGGGTGTGGGGCTACACCTTC. Its protein is CASSAPGVWGYTF. Drawing the rest from reference TRBV5-4 and TRBJ1-2, the complete variable domain is ETGVTQSPTHLIKTRGQQVTLRCSSQSGHNTVSWYQQALGQGPQFIFQYYREEENGRGNFPPRFSGLQFPNYSSELNVNALELDDSALYLCASSAPGVWGYTFGSGTRLTVV.